This T cell receptor beta chain was obtained from a study of shared clonotypes between healthy human individuals (dated by TCRdb to about 2020). In terms of the full investigation: The cohort included a few men and two women between 18 and 49 years of age. For each donor, CD4 naive and CD4 memory were each run on three plates, CD8 naive on two plates, and CD8 memory on one plate. To estimate repertoire size and how much clonotypes are shared between individuals, the study performed deep sequencing of blood TCR repertoires from a few healthy adults. To increase sequencing depth and limit assay-specific biases, different laboratories used diverse techniques to prepare libraries and sequence TCR repertoires. Between about 0.85 and 8.9 billion PBMCs per donor were obtained by leukapheresis. The paper as a whole reports these results and caveats: The small number of donors limited the genetic and exposure-history diversity represented. Pairwise subsampling led to the expectation that sequencing depth would affect the degree of clonotype sharing among donors. Compared with non-shared clonotypes, clonotypes shared by all four sorted-subset donors had higher generation probabilities. Only blood was sampled, and tissue TCR repertoires likely differ from those in blood. Estimated clonotype richness was generally larger for naive than for memory subsets. Across several donors, around 5% of naive CD4, roughly 3.5% of naive CD8, 2% to 2.5% of memory CD4, and approximately 0.4% of memory CD8 clonotypes were shared. Even with the large sequencing depth, rarefaction of the sorted-subset datasets indicated that sequencing was incomplete.

The germline V gene (reference sequence) specifies MNHEY as CDR1 and SMNVEV as CDR2. CDR3 length: 15 amino acids, cysteine to phenylalanine. The DNA shown is the 45-base CDR3, in frame from base 1. V is shortened by 8 bases, J by 0 bases, and the region joining them spans 16 bases. Healthy HIV-negative adults with no recently reported acute infections or vaccinations were included as donors. Only Caucasian adults living in Nashville, Tennessee, USA were represented among the donors. CD4+ T cells were enriched by magnetic negative selection; naive cells were then positively selected on CD45RA, and the negative fraction formed the memory subset. Blood was obtained by leukapheresis, after which PBMCs were separated by Ficoll-Histopaque density gradient centrifugation and cryopreserved in liquid nitrogen vapor phase. Analytical flow cytometry was used to check the purity and quantity of each magnetically sorted T cell population. Genomic DNA was isolated from every sorted fraction and measured by UV absorbance on a Nanodrop 2000c.

Of note for this clone: Its antigen remains undetermined. One base away there is no much larger clone; base qualities are not given.

Using the deep immunoSEQ assay, TCR CDR3 regions were amplified from genomic DNA by multiplex PCR. Genomic DNA extracted from each cell subset was distributed evenly over all wells of several immunoSEQ 96-well plates, and each plate served as one replicate. For sorted subsets, about 200 ng genomic DNA, equal to 25,000 to 35,000 T cell genomes, was loaded into each replicate PCR. Purified libraries were quantified with a Qubit 3.0 fluorometer, sized on a Bioanalyzer 2100, and re-quantified with the KAPA Library Quantification kit. Every immunoSEQ 96-well plate was sequenced on a separate single-read 150-cycle Illumina NextSeq 550 flow cell. Regarding the original processing steps: The immunoSEQ output contained only junctional sequences without quality scores, so filtering could not match that applied to full-length reads. To assign V/J genes and CDR3, sequences were annotated against IMGT germline references using PyIR, a Python wrapper for IgBLAST v1.9. Any read was removed if the V/J assignment was weak (E-value above 1e-6), the CDR3 was missing, or the read contained stop codons, out-of-frame junctions, or ambiguous translated residues. V3J clonotypes were defined as sequences sharing an identical inferred V gene, J gene, and CDR3 amino acid sequence. Percentage overlap between repertoires was computed as shared unique clonotypes divided by the size of the smaller repertoire. Richness of each repertoire was evaluated using RTK rarefaction, the Chao1 estimator, and Recon v2.1 estimates of unobserved clonotypes. For all TCRbeta clonotypes obtained by the gDNA method from a handful of donors, generation probabilities were computed with OLGA. TCRdb re-hosts the immuneACCESS table, in-frame sequences only. Its copies lack some clones; in the studies checked, an unresolved V gene accounts for under half of them, and the cause for the rest is not known. The D gene and trimming were derived from the DNA, and the V and J assignments and clone size from that table. This sample is represented by just over 2,000,000 clones; 90% to 95% of them were singletons. Of the sample, roughly 0.13% is held by the ten largest clones.

The sequencing sample was made of naive CD4+ T cells sorted from blood. The cell subset or site tag for this specimen amounts to: CD45RA+ positively selected. The source is a man younger than 35 in good health. The chain employs TRBV27 and TRBJ1-1, with a weak D call of TRBD1 (5 bases match). The DNA sequence is as follows: TGTGCCAGCGGGGACGGACCGCCCATGAACACTGAAGCTTTCTTT. Its protein product is CASGDGPPMNTEAFF.